In this sample, the clone carrying this T cell receptor (beta chain) turned up many times. These data come from a study of HIV-infected children after antiretroviral therapy interruption. Background on the study: Continuous-treatment samples came from weeks 0, 48 and 150.

Described treatment: PENTA 11 planned treatment interruption arm or continuous ART arm. Participants had taken at least three-drug ART for at least 24 weeks. A 3' RACE protocol on RNA, with unique molecular identifiers, produced the TCR library. TCRdb re-derived calls from the 3' RACE reads in MiXCR, one entry per CDR3 protein. The sample yields approximately 89,000 distinct CDR3 sequences, approximately 6.9% seen once. Sequences were derived from CD45RA+ CD4+ T cells from PBMCs, pooled from several time points, sampled from a donor given antiretroviral therapy, either interrupted or continuous. Subset in this sample: naive CD4+ CD45RA+ CD45RO- T cells. The clonotype originates from a pool of human donors with HIV.

In DNA, the CDR3 is TGTGCCAGCAGCCGGTTGGTAGGGCCAGAATTTAGCACAGATACGCAGTATTTT. Protein product: CASSRLVGPEFSTDTQYF. The chain uses TRBV11-1 and TRBJ2-3; D is ambiguous. Trimming took off 5 bases at V and 0 bases at J, with 21 bases between the two ends. The CDR3 is 18 residues long. CDR1 SGHAT and CDR2 FQDESV come from the germline V gene (reference sequence).